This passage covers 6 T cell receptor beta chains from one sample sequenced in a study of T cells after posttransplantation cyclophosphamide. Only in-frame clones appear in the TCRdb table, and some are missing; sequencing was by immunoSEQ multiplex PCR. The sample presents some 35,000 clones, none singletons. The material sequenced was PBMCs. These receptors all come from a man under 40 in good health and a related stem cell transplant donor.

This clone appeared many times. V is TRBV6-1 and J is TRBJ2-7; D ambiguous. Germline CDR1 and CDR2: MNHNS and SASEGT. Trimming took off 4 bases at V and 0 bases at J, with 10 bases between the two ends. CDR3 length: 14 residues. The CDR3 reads CASSANSISYEQYF. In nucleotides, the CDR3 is TGTGCCAGCAGTGCCAACAGTATCTCCTACGAGCAGTACTTC.

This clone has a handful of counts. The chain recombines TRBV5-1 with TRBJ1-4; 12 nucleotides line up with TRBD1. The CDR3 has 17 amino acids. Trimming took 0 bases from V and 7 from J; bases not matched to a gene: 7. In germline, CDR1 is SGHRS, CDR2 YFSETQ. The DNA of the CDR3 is TGCGCCAGCAGCTTGGGGGACAGGGGGCTGATTGGTGAAAAACTGTTTTTT. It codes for CASSLGDRGLIGEKLFF.

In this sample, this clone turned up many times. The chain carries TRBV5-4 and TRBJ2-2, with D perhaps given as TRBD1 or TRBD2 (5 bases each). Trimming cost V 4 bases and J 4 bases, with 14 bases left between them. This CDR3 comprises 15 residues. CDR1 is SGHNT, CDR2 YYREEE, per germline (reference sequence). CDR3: CASSVQGVGTGELFF. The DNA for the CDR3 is TGTGCCAGCAGCGTGCAGGGAGTGGGCACCGGGGAGCTGTTTTTT.

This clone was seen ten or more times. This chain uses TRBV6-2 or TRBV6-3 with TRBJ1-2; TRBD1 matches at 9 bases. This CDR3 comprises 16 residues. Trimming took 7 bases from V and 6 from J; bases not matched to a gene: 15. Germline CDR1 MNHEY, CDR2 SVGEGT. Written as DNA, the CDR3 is TGTGCCAGCAAGGCGGTGAACAGGGGGCGCCCCAATGGCTACACCTTC. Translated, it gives CASKAVNRGRPNGYTF.

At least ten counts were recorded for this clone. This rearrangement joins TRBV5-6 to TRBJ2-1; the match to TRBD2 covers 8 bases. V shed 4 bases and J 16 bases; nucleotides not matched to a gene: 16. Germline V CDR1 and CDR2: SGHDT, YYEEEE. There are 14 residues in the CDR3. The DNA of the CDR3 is TGTGCCAGCAGCCCCGAAGGTCCCGGGACTAGGACTTTCTTC. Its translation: CASSPEGPGTRTFF.

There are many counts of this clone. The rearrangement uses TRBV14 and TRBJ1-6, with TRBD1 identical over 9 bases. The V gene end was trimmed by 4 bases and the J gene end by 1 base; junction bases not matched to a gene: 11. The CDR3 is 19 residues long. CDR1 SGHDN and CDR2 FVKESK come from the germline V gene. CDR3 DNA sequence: TGTGCCAGCAGCCCCCGAACAGGGGGCACAGGATCCTATAATTCACCCCTCCACTTT. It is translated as CASSPRTGGTGSYNSPLHF.